This TCR beta chain was sequenced for a study of early T cells in non-severe SARS-CoV-2 infection. Whole-study context: The authors sequenced bulk RNA from unsorted whole blood, leaving chains unpaired. General study findings and limits: The VDJdb matching leaned toward anti-spike CD8 responses and overlooked private and CD4 specificities.

Unique molecular identifiers (one per individual cDNA molecule) were attached. One entry per CDR3 protein results from TCRdb running MiXCR on the 5' RACE reads. The sample lists about 44,000 distinct CDR3 sequences, around 6.1% seen once, with less than 25% in the top ten. This clonotype has a handful of counts. Its antigen remains unknown. Germline V gives CDR1 SGHRS, CDR2 YFSETQ. The CDR3 is 12 residues long. Trimming shortened V by 4 bases and J by 11 bases, and 13 bases separated the two germline ends. The chain couples TRBV5-1 to TRBJ2-1; D not certain. This receptor was identified in an adult who was a healthcare worker with PCR-confirmed SARS-CoV-2 infection or an uninfected control (not recorded which). This specimen consisted of whole blood, obtained at baseline. CDR3 bases: TGCGCCAGCAGCCTGAACACAATGAAGCAGTTCTTC. Protein: CASSLNTMKQFF.